The entry below describes one T cell receptor (beta chain). Its target antigen remains unknown. No much larger clonotype is one base removed from it; base qualities were not supplied. These data belong to a study of shared clonotypes between healthy human individuals (dated by TCRdb to 2019 to 2021). At the level of the whole study: The cohort included three men and a couple of women between 18 and 49 years of age. For each donor, CD4 naive and CD4 memory were each given three plates, CD8 naive was given two plates, and CD8 memory was given one plate. To estimate repertoire size and how much clonotype sharing occurs between individuals, the study deeply sequenced the blood TCR repertoires of five healthy adults. To increase sequencing depth and limit assay-specific biases, TCR repertoire library preparation and sequencing were carried out by different laboratories using diverse techniques. Leukapheresis yielded between about 0.85 and 10 billion PBMCs per donor. The research as a whole found: Pairwise subsampling indicated that sequencing depth was expected to affect the degree of clonotype sharing among donors. Because the study included a small number of donors, the genetic and exposure-history diversity represented was limited. Naive subsets generally had larger estimated clonotype richness than memory subsets did. Only blood was sampled, and tissue TCR repertoires likely differ from those in blood. Approximately 5% of naive CD4, more than 3% of naive CD8, approximately 2.2% of memory CD4, and less than 0.45% of memory CD8 clonotypes were shared across a few donors. Even with the large sequencing depth, rarefaction of the sorted-subset datasets indicated that sequencing was incomplete. Higher generation probabilities were observed for clonotypes shared by all four sorted-subset donors than for non-shared clonotypes.

Donors were healthy HIV-negative adults with no recently reported acute infections or vaccinations. All donors were Caucasian adults living in Nashville, Tennessee, USA. CD4+ T cells were enriched by magnetic negative selection, after which naive cells were positively selected on CD45RA and the negative fraction was taken as the memory subset. After blood collection by leukapheresis, PBMCs were isolated using Ficoll-Histopaque density gradient centrifugation and then cryopreserved in the vapor phase of liquid nitrogen. Purity and quantity of every magnetically sorted T cell population were checked by analytical flow cytometry. Genomic DNA was isolated from each sorted fraction and quantified by UV absorbance on a Nanodrop 2000c. CDR1 MGHRA and CDR2 YSYEKL were looked up in the germline V gene. Ends trimmed: V by 2 bases, J by 7 bases; bases unmatched to a gene: 3. From cysteine to phenylalanine, the CDR3 is 14 amino acids long. Left in the record is the CDR3 DNA by itself, 42 bases read in frame from the first base.

Using the deep immunoSEQ assay, multiplex PCR amplified TCR CDR3 regions from genomic DNA. Genomic DNA extracted from each cell subset was distributed evenly over all wells of several immunoSEQ 96-well plates, and each plate served as one replicate. For sorted subsets, about 220 ng of genomic DNA, equivalent to 30,000 or so T cell genomes, went into each replicate PCR. Purified libraries were measured with a Qubit 3.0 fluorometer, size-checked on a Bioanalyzer 2100, and measured again with the KAPA Library Quantification kit. Every immunoSEQ 96-well plate was sequenced on a dedicated single-read 150-cycle Illumina NextSeq 550 flow cell. Per the source publication's procedure: The immunoSEQ output contained only junctional sequences without quality scores, so filtering could not match that applied to full-length reads. Sequences were annotated with PyIR, a Python wrapper for IgBLAST v1.9, using IMGT germline references to assign V/J genes and CDR3. Reads with weak V/J assignments (E-value above 1e-6), missing CDR3, stop codons, out-of-frame junctions, or ambiguous translated residues were removed. V3J clonotypes were defined by identical inferred V gene, J gene, and CDR3 amino acid sequence. Percentage overlap between repertoires was calculated by dividing the number of shared unique clonotypes by the size of the smaller repertoire. Three approaches were used to assess repertoire richness: RTK rarefaction, the Chao1 estimator, and Recon v2.1 estimates of unobserved clonotypes. OLGA was used to compute generation probabilities for all TCRbeta clonotypes that the gDNA method yielded from a handful of donors. In its TCRdb copy, this immuneACCESS table keeps in-frame sequences only and misses some clones. Where compared with another copy, unresolved V genes explain less than half of these, and the others have no known cause. V and J calls and clone size are those listed in that table; D and trimming were worked out from the DNA. The sample profile shows approximately 2,300,000 clones; around 90% of them were found once. The ten biggest clones cover around 0.38% of the sample.

This sequence was found in a man younger than 30 in good health. Some clones in this sample may be carry-over from other donors' samples. The chain uses TRBV4-1 and TRBJ2-4, with 9 bases matching TRBD1. The sample taken for sequencing was naive CD4+ T cells from PBMCs. This specimen's cell subset or site label, per the study, means: CD45RA+ positively selected. The nucleotide sequence reads TGCGCCAGCAGCCAAAGGACAGGGGATAACATTCAGTACTTC. It is translated as CASSQRTGDNIQYF.